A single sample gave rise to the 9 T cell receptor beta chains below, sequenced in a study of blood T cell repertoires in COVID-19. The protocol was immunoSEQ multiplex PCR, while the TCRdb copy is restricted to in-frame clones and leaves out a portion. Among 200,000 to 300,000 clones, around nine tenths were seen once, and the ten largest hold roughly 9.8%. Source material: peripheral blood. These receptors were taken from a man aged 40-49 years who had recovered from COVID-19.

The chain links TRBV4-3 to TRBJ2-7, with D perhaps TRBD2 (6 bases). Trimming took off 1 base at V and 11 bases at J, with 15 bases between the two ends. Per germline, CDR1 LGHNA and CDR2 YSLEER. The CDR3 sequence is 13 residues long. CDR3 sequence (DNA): TGCGCCAGCAGCCAAGGGGCGGGATACCTCAAGTACTTC. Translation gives CASSQGAGYLKYF.

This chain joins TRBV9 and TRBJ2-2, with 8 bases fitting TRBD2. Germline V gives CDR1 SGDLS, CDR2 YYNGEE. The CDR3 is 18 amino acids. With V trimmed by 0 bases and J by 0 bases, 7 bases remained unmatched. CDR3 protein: CASSVVPAGASNTGELFF. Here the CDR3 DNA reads TGTGCCAGCAGCGTAGTACCAGCGGGGGCCTCGAACACCGGGGAGCTGTTTTTT. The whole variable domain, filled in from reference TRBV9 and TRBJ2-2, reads DSGVTQTPKHLITATGQRVTLRCSPRSGDLSVYWYQQSLDQGLQFLIQYYNGEERAKGNILERFSAQQFPDLHSELNLSSLELGDSALYFCASSVVPAGASNTGELFFGEGSRLTVL.

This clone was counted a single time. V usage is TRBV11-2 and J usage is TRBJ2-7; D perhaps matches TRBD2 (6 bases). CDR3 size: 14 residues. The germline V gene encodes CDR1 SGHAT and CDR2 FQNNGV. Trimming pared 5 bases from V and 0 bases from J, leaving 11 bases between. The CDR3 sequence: CASSPGLSSYEQYF. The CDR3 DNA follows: TGTGCCAGCAGCCCGGGACTCAGCTCCTACGAGCAGTACTTC.

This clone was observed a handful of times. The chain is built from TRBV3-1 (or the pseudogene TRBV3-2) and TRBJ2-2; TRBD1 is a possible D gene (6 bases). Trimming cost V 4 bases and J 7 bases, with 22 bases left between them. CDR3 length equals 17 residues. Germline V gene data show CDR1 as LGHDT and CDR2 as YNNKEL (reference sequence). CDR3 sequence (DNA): TGTGCCAGCAGCCTCCCGCCCGTCACGCCCAGGGGCGGGGAGCTGTTTTTT. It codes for CASSLPPVTPRGGELFF.

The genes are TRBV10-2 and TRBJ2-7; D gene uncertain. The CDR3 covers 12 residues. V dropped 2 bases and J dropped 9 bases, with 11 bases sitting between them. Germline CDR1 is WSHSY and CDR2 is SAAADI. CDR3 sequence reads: CASSEQRSTQYF. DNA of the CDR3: TGCGCCAGCAGTGAGCAACGATCTACGCAGTACTTC.

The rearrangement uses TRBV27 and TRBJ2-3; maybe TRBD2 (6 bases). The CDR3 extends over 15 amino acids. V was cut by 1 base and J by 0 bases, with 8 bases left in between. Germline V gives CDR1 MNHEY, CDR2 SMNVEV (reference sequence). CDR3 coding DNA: TGTGCCAGCAGTTTATTCGGGGGAAGCACAGATACGCAGTATTTT. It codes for CASSLFGGSTDTQYF.

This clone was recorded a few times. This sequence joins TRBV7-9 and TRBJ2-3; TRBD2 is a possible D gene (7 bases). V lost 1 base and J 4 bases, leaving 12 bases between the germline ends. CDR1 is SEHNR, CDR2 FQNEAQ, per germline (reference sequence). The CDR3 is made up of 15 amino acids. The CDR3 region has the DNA TGTGCCAGCAGCTTAGTGTCGGGGGGCGCAGATACGCAGTATTTT. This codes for CASSLVSGGADTQYF.

CDR3 loop: CASSWGSPGQGKGETQYF. CDR3 DNA: TGTGCCAGCAGCTGGGGGTCGCCGGGACAGGGTAAAGGAGAGACCCAGTACTTC. The V and J genes are TRBV7-2 and TRBJ2-5, with 9 nucleotides matching TRBD1. This CDR3 spans 18 amino acids. J lost 4 bases, V lost 4 bases, and 16 bases had no gene match. The germline CDR1 and CDR2 sequences are SGHTA and FQGNSA.

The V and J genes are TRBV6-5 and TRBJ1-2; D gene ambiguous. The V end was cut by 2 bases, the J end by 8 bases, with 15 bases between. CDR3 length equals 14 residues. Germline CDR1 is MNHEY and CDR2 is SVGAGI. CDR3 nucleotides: TGTGCCAGCAGTTACCGGGGAGGATTGGGAGGCTACACCTTC. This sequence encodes CASSYRGGLGGYTF.